What follows are 17 T cell receptor beta chains derived from one specimen sequenced in a study of T cells in women clearing cervical HPV infection. Clones were read by immunoSEQ multiplex PCR, and TCRdb kept only the in-frame ones, dropping some. Here the sample table reports approximately 12,000 clones. The sequenced material came from blood buffy coat. These receptors originate from a woman aged 18-70 years with a cervical HPV16 infection that either progressed to CIN3+ or cleared (not recorded which).

Worth noting for this clone: The read ends 3 residues early relative to the CDR3; the germline J gene fills the gap. This chain joins TRBV19 and TRBJ1-5; D is possibly TRBD1 (5 bases). Germline V gives CDR1 LNHDA, CDR2 SQIVND (reference sequence). The CDR3 runs 15 residues. V was cut by 4 bases and J by 5 bases, with 15 bases left in between. The CDR3 sequence is CASSRTWGGDQPQHF. CDR3 bases read: TGTGCCAGTAGTAGGACATGGGGCGGCGATCAGCCC.

As regards this clone: Read data end 3 residues before the CDR3 end; the end is taken from the germline J gene. The chain recombines TRBV7-2 with TRBJ1-1; the D is unclear. The V end was cut by 0 bases, the J end by 1 base, with 3 bases between. The CDR3 totals 13 residues. Germline V gives CDR1 SGHTA, CDR2 FQGNSA. The CDR3 spells CASSLARNTEAFF. The covered CDR3 bases are TGTGCCAGCAGCTTAGCTAGGAACACTGAA. Using reference TRBV7-2 and TRBJ1-1 for the parts outside the CDR3, the full variable domain is GAGVSQSPSNKVTEKGKDVELRCDPISGHTALYWYRQSLGQGLEFLIYFQGNSAPDKSGLPSDRFSAERTGGSVSTLTIQRTQQEDSAVYLCASSLARNTEAFFGQGTRLTVV.

About this clone itself: The CDR3 end is not reached by the read, which stops 3 residues before it; the germline J gene fills it in. This chain joins TRBV6-2 or TRBV6-3 and TRBJ2-5; 10 bases agree with TRBD2. CDR3 length: 15 residues. CDR1 is MNHEY, CDR2 SVGEGT, per germline. The junction had 3 bases not matched to a gene; V was cut back by 4 bases and J by 1 base. The CDR3 here is CASSFASGGQETQYF. The part of the CDR3 DNA that was read is TGTGCCAGCAGTTTCGCTAGCGGGGGCCAAGAGACC.

Points on this clone: The CDR3 is cut off 3 residues early in the read; its end comes from the germline J gene. V and J are TRBV28 and TRBJ2-3; D possibly corresponds to TRBD1 (6 bases). Germline V CDR1 and CDR2: MDHEN, SYDVKM. CDR3 length: 14 amino acids. CDR3 bases read: TGTGCCAGCAGTTTATGGGGGGCCGGTGACACG. This sequence encodes CASSLWGAGDT. The full CDR3 protein reads CASSLWGAGDTQYF.

A word on this clone: The missing CDR3 end, 3 residues past where the read stops, is filled in from the germline J gene. The chain carries TRBV7-9 and TRBJ2-2, with a weak D call TRBD1 (5 bases). Germline CDR1 SEHNR, CDR2 FQNEAQ (reference sequence). The CDR3 is 13 amino acids. Deletions cut 6 bases from V and 6 bases from J, with 11 bases between. CDR3 in amino acids: CASRPAGPGELFF. The CDR3 bases that were read are TGTGCCAGCAGGCCGGCAGGGCCCGGGGAG. Based on the CDR3 plus reference TRBV7-9 and TRBJ2-2, the full variable domain is DTGVSQNPRHKITKRGQNVTFRCDPISEHNRLYWYRQTLGQGPEFLTYFQNEAQLEKSRLLSDRFSAERPKGSFSTLEIQRTEQGDSAMYLCASRPAGPGELFFGEGSRLTVL.

As for this clone: The CDR3 goes on 3 residues after the read ends, and that part is filled in from the germline J gene. The chain combines TRBV6-1 with TRBJ1-2; 7 positions agree with TRBD1. V was clipped by 4 bases and J by 6 bases; unmatched bases: 2. Germline V gene data show CDR1 as MNHNS and CDR2 as SASEGT. The CDR3 runs 12 residues. The CDR3 bases that were read are TGTGCCAGCAGTGGTAGGGGGCATGGC. This gives the protein CASSGRGHG. In full, the CDR3 is CASSGRGHGYTF.

In regard to this clone: The read falls 3 residues short of the CDR3 end, and the missing part is taken from the germline J gene. V is TRBV6-4 and J is TRBJ1-6; 7 nucleotides match TRBD1. Germline-derived CDR1 and CDR2 are MRHNA and SNTAGT. This CDR3 contains 13 residues. V lost 2 bases to trimming and J lost 9 bases; unmatched junction nucleotides: 1. Partial CDR3 DNA: TGTGCCAGCAGTGACACAGGGGCTTCACCC. This encodes CASSDTGASP. The full CDR3 reads CASSDTGASPLHF.

As to this clone: Read coverage stops 3 residues before the CDR3 terminus; the germline J gene supplies the remainder. The J gene is TRBJ2-4, the V gene TRBV10-1; a weak D match, TRBD1 (6 bases). With 6 bases removed from V and 0 bases from J, the gap between germline ends came to 18 bases. The CDR3 is 17 residues long. Germline-derived CDR1 and CDR2 are WNHNN and SYGVQD (reference sequence). The CDR3 bases that were read are TGCGCCAGCAGGGCTGCTGGACAGACGCTAGCCAAAAACATT. Translating it yields CASRAAGQTLAKNI. From start to end, the CDR3 is CASRAAGQTLAKNIQYF.

Its frequency marks this clone as medium-sized. The read falls 3 residues short of the CDR3 end, and the missing part is taken from the germline J gene. V is TRBV6-4 and J is TRBJ2-3; TRBD2 agrees at 11 bases. Germline V CDR1 and CDR2: MRHNA, SNTAGT. V gave up 6 bases and J gave up 3 bases; unmatched junction bases: 5. The CDR3 spans 15 residues. CDR3 bases read: TGTGCCAGCAGCCTGACTAGCGGGGATACAGATACG. Its translation is CASSLTSGDTDT. The CDR3, in full, reads CASSLTSGDTDTQYF.

Note on this clone: The CDR3 extends 3 residues past the end of the read, so its final part is completed from the germline J gene. The chain combines TRBV11-2 with TRBJ2-1, with TRBD2 as a possible D gene (5 bases). V shed 5 bases and J shed 4 bases, with 15 bases lying between them. This CDR3 comprises 15 residues. Per germline, CDR1 SGHAT and CDR2 FQNNGV. Partial CDR3 DNA: TGTGCCAGCAGCCCCTCGGACTTTTCATACAATGAG. Translating gives CASSPSDFSYNE. The CDR3 reads in full as CASSPSDFSYNEQFF.

Comment on this clone: With the read ending 3 residues before the CDR3 end, the germline J gene is used to fill in that end. The chain is built from TRBV18 and TRBJ1-4; D is unclear. Per the germline V gene, CDR1 is KGHSH and CDR2 is LQKENI. V shed 6 bases and J shed 6 bases, with 11 bases lying between them. CDR3 size: 13 residues. This CDR3 is CASSPARYEKLFF. The CDR3 bases that were read are TGTGCCAGCTCCCCCGCCCGGTATGAAAAA.

Concerning this clone: The CDR3 goes on 3 residues after the read ends, and that part is filled in from the germline J gene. V gene TRBV20-1 combines with J gene TRBJ1-4; unclear D gene. The CDR3 length is 13 residues. Germline CDR1 is DFQATT and CDR2 is SNEGSKA (reference sequence). The germline V and J ends were trimmed by 3 bases and 8 bases, with 13 bases remaining between them. CDR3 bases read: TGCAGTGCTAGTGGCTTACTAGGAGAAAAA. Its translation: CSASGLLGEK. From start to end, the CDR3 is CSASGLLGEKLFF.

Points on this clone: The read terminates 3 residues before the CDR3 end, so the remaining end is supplied by the germline J gene. The rearrangement joins TRBV5-1 to TRBJ2-5; 7 nucleotides agree with TRBD2. Germline V lookup: CDR1 SGHRS, CDR2 YFSETQ. With 7 bases clipped from V and 5 bases from J, the junction kept 2 bases outside the gene matches. The CDR3 is made up of 11 amino acids. The DNA read from the CDR3 is TGCGCCAGCGGGGGGGACGAGACC. Protein sequence: CASGGDET. The full CDR3 sequence reads CASGGDETQYF.

The CDR3 loop reads CASSPTQDRGNSPLHF. The covered CDR3 bases are TGTGCCAGCTCACCTACTCAGGACAGGGGTAATTCACCC. The V call is TRBV18, the J call TRBJ1-6; 9 positions agree with TRBD1. The read ends 3 residues before the CDR3 terminus; that terminus is restored from the germline J gene. V dropped 3 bases and J dropped 6; count of bases not matched to a gene: 6. Germline V gene lookup returns CDR1 KGHSH and CDR2 LQKENI. The CDR3 runs 16 residues.

A note on this clone: The sequence runs out 3 residues before the end of the CDR3; the remainder is reconstructed from the germline J gene. The chain couples TRBV7-6 to TRBJ2-5; 11 positions agree with TRBD2. The length of the CDR3 is 17 residues. The V segment lost 4 bases and the J segment 2 bases; nucleotides outside the gene matches: 9. CDR1 SGHVS and CDR2 FNYEAQ come from the germline V gene. The CDR3 loop is CASSSKASGGPQETQYF. Partial CDR3 DNA: TGTGCCAGCAGCTCTAAGGCTAGCGGGGGGCCTCAAGAGACC.

In regard to this clone: Read coverage stops 3 residues before the CDR3 terminus; the germline J gene supplies the remainder. J is TRBJ2-5 and V is TRBV12-3 or TRBV12-4; 7 bases fit TRBD1. After removal of 2 bases from V and 5 bases from J, the junction contained 14 bases not matched to a gene. There are 17 residues in the CDR3. Partial CDR3 DNA: TGTGCCAGCAGTTTATCTTTATCACAGGGGAAGACGGAGACC. Translation gives CASSLSLSQGKTET. The entire CDR3 sequence reads CASSLSLSQGKTETQYF.

For this clone: The read stops 3 residues short of the end of the CDR3; the missing end is completed from the germline J gene. The gene calls are TRBV19 and TRBJ1-5; tentative D call: TRBD1 (6 bases). V lost 1 base to trimming and J lost 3 bases, with 10 bases between them. CDR1 and CDR2 from the germline V gene are LNHDA and SQIVND (reference sequence). CDR3 length: 15 residues. This CDR3 reads CASSIGSGVNQPQHF. CDR3 bases read: TGTGCCAGTAGTATAGGGTCAGGGGTCAATCAGCCC.